This TCR beta chain was obtained from a study of blood T cells in healthy people across ages. It was with a sample-barcoded 5' primer and a J-beta primer mix that a second PCR of roughly 7 to 12 cycles was run. In TCRdb, the 5' RACE reads were re-called with MiXCR into one record per CDR3 protein. The table records about 800,000 distinct CDR3 sequences, about three fifths of them present only once. V was cut by 7 bases and J by 0 bases, with 10 bases left in between. This CDR3 has 15 residues. Germline values: CDR1 SEHNR, CDR2 FQNEAQ (reference sequence). The chain carries TRBV7-9 and TRBJ2-6, with D maybe TRBD2 (5 bases). The sequenced sample was blood. The receptor comes from a man aged 25-40 years in good health. The CDR3 DNA reads TGTGCCAGCACCCGTGCGGGCTCTGGGGCCAACGTCCTGACTTTC. Residues: CASTRAGSGANVLTF.